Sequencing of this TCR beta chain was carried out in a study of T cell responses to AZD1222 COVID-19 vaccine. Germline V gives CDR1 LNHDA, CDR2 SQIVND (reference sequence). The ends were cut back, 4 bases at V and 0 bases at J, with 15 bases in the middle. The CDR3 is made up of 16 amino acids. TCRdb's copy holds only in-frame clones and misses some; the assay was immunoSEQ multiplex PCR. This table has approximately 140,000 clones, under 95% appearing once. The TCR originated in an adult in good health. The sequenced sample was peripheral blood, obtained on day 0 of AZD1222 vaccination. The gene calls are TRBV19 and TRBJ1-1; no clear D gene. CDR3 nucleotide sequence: TGTGCCAGTAGTAGGGTCGGGGTTTACATGAACACTGAAGCTTTCTTT. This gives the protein CASSRVGVYMNTEAFF.